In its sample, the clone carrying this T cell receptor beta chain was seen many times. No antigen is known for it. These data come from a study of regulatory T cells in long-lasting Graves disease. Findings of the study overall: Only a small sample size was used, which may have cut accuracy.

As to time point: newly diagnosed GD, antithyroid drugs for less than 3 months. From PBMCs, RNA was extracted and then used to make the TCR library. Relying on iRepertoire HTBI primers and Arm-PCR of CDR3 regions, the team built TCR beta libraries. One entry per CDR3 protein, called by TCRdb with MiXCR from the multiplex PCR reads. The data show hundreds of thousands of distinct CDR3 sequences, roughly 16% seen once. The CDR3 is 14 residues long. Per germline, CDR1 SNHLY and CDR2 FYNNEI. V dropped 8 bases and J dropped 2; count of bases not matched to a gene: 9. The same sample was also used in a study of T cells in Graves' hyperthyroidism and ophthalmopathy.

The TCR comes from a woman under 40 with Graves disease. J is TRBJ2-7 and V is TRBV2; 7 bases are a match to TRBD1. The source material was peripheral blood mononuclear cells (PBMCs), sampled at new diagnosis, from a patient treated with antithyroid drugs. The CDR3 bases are TGTGCCAGCCGTCCCGGGACAGCTACCTACGAGCAGTACTTC. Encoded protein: CASRPGTATYEQYF.